Given below is one T cell receptor beta chain in context. The V gene's germline CDR1 is ENHRY and CDR2 SYGVKD. This CDR3 has 14 residues. V was clipped by 0 bases and J by 5 bases, with 10 bases between them. Produced via immunoSEQ multiplex PCR; TCRdb's table is partial and in-frame only. The repertoire includes fewer than 90,000 clones, approximately 95% of them detected once, and approximately 1.7% sits in the top ten. The sample originates from a study of T cell changes during pregnancy in multiple sclerosis. The specimen was peripheral blood, collected after pregnancy. This TCR was recovered from a female donor in good health, enrolled as a control in a pregnancy study. The chain employs TRBV10-3 and TRBJ1-1; D call uncertain. As DNA, the CDR3 is TGTGCCATCAGTGAGTCTGGAGCGGGAACTGAAGCTTTCTTT. Translating it yields CAISESGAGTEAFF.